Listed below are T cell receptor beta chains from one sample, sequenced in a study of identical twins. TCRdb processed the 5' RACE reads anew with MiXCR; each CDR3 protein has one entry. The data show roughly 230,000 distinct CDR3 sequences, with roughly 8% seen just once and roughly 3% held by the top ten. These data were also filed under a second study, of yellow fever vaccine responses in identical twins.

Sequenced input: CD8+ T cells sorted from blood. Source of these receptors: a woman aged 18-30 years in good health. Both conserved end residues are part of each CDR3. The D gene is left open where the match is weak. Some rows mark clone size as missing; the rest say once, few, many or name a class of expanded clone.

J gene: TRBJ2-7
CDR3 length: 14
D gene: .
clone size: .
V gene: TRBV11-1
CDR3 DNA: TGTGCCAGCAGCTTAGCAGACAGTAACTACGAGCAGTACTTC
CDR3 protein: CASSLADSNYEQYF

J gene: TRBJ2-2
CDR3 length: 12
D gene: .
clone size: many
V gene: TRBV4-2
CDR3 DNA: TGTGCCAGCAGCCAATTCCCCGGGGAGCTGTTTTTT
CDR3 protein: CASSQFPGELFF

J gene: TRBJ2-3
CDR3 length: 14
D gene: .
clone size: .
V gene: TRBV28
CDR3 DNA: TGTGCCAGCAAGCAGGACCTGAGGACAGATACGCAGTATTTT
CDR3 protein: CASKQDLRTDTQYF

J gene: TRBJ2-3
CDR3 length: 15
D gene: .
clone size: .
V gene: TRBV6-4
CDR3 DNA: TGTGCCAGCAGTGACCGGGGGGCCGGGGTAGATACGCAGTATTTT
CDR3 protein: CASSDRGAGVDTQYF

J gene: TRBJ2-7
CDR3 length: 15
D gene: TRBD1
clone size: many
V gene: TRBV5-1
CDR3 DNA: TGCGCCAGCAGCGACGAACAGGGGGCGAGAGACGAGCAGTACTTC
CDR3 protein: CASSDEQGARDEQYF

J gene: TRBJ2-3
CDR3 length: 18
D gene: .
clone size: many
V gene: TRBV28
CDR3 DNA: TGTGCCAGCAGTTTACAACGGGAGCATTCTCATAGCACAGATACGCAGTATTTT
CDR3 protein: CASSLQREHSHSTDTQYF

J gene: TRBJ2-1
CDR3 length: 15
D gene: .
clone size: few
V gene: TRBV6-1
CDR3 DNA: TGTGCCAGCAGTATCTCTAGCCCCTCCTACAATGAGCAGTTCTTC
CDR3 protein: CASSISSPSYNEQFF

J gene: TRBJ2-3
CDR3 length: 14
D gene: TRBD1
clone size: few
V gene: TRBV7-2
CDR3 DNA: TGTGCCAGCAGAGGACAGGACAGCACAGATACGCAGTATTTT
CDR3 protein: CASRGQDSTDTQYF

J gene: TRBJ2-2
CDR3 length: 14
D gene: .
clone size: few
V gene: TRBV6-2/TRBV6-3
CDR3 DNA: TGTGCCACCGCCCCGGGACACAACACCGGGGAGCTGTTTTTT
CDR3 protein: CATAPGHNTGELFF

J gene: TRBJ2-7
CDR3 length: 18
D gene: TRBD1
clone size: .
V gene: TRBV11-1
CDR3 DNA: TGTGCCAGCAGCTCTCGGGACAGGGGGCGTCTAAGCTCCTACGAGCAGTACTTC
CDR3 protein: CASSSRDRGRLSSYEQYF

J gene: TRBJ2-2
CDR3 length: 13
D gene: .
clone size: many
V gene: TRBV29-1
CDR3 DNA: TGCAGCGCCTATGACGCAGGAACCGGGGAGCTGTTTTTT
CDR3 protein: CSAYDAGTGELFF

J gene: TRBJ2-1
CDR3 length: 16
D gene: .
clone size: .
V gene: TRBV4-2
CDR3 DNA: TGTGCCAGCAGCCACCCACGGGGTAGCGGTTACAATGAGCAGTTCTTC
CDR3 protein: CASSHPRGSGYNEQFF

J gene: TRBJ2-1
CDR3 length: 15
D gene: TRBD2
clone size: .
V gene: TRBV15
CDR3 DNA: TGTGCCACCAGCATTTCGCGACTAGCGGCTAATGAGCAGTTCTTC
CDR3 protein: CATSISRLAANEQFF

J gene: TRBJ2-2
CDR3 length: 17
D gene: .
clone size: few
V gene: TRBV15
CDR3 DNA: TGTGCCACCAGCGGATACCGCCGCCCCCCTAACACCGGGGAGCTGTTTTTT
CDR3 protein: CATSGYRRPPNTGELFF

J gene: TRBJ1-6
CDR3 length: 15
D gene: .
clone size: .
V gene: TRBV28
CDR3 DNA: TGTGCCAGCAGTTTGAGAACAGGGCACAATTCACCCCTCCACTTT
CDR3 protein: CASSLRTGHNSPLHF

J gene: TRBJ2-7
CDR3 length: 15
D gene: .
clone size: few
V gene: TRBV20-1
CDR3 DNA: TGCAGTGCTAGAAACCCCGGGGGGCCTTCCTACGAGCAGTACTTC
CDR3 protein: CSARNPGGPSYEQYF

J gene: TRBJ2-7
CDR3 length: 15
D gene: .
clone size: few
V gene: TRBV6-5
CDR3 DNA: TGTGCCAGCAGTTCCCCCCTGGGGGCCTTCTACGAGCAGTACTTC
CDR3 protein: CASSSPLGAFYEQYF

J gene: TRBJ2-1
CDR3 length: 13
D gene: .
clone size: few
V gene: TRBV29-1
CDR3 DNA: TGCAGCGGCGACGGGGGTGAAGGCAATGAGCAGTTCTTC
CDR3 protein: CSGDGGEGNEQFF

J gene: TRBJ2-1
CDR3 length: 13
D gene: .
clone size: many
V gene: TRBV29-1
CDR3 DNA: TGCAGCGTAGACTCATCAGTAGGGTCTGAGCAGTTCTTC
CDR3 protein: CSVDSSVGSEQFF

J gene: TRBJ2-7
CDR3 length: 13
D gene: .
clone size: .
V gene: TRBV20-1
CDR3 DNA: TGCAGTGCTAGAGCTCGTAGGACCTACGAGCAGTACTTC
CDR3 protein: CSARARRTYEQYF

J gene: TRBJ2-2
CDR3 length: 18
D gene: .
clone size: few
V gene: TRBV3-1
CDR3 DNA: TGTGCCAGCAGCCAAGAGGTAGGAGACACCTTGAACACCGGGGAGCTGTTTTTT
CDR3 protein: CASSQEVGDTLNTGELFF

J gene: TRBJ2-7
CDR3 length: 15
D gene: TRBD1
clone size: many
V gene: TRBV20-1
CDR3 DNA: TGCAGTGCTAGAAATTCGGACAGGGAGTTTTACGAGCAGTACTTC
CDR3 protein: CSARNSDREFYEQYF

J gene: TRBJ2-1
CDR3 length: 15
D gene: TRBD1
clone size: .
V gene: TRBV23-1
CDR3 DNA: TGCGCCAGCAGTCAATCAAGGACAGGGTACCATGAGCAGTTCTTC
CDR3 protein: CASSQSRTGYHEQFF

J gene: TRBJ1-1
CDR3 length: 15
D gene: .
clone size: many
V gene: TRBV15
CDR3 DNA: TGTGCCACCAGCAGAGAACGAGCTTTGAGCACTGAAGCTTTCTTT
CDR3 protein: CATSRERALSTEAFF

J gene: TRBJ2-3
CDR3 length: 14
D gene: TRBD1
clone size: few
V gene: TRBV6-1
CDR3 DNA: TGTGCCAAAGGGGACAGCACGGGCACAGATACGCAGTATTTT
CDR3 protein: CAKGDSTGTDTQYF

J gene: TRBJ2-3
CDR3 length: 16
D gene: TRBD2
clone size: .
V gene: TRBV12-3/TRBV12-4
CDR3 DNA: TGTGCCAGCAGCTTTCCTCTAGCGGGAGTCACAGATACGCAGTATTTT
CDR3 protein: CASSFPLAGVTDTQYF

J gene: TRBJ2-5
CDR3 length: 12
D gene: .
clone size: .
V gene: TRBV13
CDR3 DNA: TGTGCCAGCAGCACTGGCCAAGAGACCCAGTACTTC
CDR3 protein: CASSTGQETQYF

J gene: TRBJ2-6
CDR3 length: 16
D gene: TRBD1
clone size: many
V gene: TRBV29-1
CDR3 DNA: TGCAGCGCAGGGGACAGGGCTCTATGGGGGGCCAACGTCCTGACTTTC
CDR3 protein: CSAGDRALWGANVLTF

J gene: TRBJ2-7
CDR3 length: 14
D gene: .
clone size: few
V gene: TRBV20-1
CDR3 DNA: TGCAGTGCTGCCAACCGACAGGATACCTACGAGCAGTACTTC
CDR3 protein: CSAANRQDTYEQYF

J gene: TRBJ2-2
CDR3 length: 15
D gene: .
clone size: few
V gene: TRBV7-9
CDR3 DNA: TGTGCCAGCAGCGGGGGACCTTTGGATCCCGGGGAGCTGTTTTTT
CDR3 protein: CASSGGPLDPGELFF

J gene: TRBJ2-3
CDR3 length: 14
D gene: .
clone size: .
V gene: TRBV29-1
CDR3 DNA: TGCAGCGTTGAGCATAGAGGGAAAGGAGATACGCAGTATTTT
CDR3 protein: CSVEHRGKGDTQYF

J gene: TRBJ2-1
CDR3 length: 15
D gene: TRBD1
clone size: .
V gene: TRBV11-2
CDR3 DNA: TGTGCCAGCAGCCCCGGGACAGGGGTTTTAGATGAGCAGTTCTTC
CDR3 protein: CASSPGTGVLDEQFF

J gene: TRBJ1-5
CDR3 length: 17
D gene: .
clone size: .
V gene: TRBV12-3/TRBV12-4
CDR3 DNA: TGTGCCAGCAGTTTAGACCCGGACAATTTTAGCAATCAGCCCCAGCATTTT
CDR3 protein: CASSLDPDNFSNQPQHF

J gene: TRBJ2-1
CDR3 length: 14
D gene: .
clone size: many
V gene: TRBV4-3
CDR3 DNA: TGCGCCAGCAGCCAAGATCGCCAGGGGCCTCAGCAGTTCTTC
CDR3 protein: CASSQDRQGPQQFF

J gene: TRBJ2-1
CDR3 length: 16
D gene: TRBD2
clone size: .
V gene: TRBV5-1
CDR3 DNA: TGCGCCAGCAGCTTGGTGGGACTAGCATCGCTCAATGAGCAGTTCTTC
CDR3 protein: CASSLVGLASLNEQFF

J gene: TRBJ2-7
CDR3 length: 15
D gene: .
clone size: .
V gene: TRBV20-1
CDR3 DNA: TGCAGTGCTAGGGAACCGACGGACCGACCCTACGAGCAGTACTTC
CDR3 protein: CSAREPTDRPYEQYF

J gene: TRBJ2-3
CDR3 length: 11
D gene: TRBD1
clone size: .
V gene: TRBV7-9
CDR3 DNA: TGTGCCAGCAGCTTAGCCCGGGACAGGCATTTT
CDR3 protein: CASSLARDRHF

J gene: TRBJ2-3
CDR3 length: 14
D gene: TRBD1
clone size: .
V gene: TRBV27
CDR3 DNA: TGTGCCAGCAGTAGCCCAGGGGGCGCAGATACGCAGTATTTT
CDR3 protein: CASSSPGGADTQYF

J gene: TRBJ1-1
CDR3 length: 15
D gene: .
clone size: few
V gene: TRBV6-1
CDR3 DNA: TGTGCCAGCAGGGGGGATGTGTACGCAAACACTGAAGCTTTCTTT
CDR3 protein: CASRGDVYANTEAFF

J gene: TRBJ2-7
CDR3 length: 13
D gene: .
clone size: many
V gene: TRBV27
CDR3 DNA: TGTGCCAGCAGTTCCGCGACAGGAGGCGAGCAGTACTTC
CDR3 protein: CASSSATGGEQYF